A single count supports the clone carrying this T cell receptor (beta chain). Its antigen is not identified. This CDR3 region has 13 residues. Deletions cut 3 bases from V and 11 bases from J, with 15 bases between. Germline V gene data show CDR1 as SGHTA and CDR2 as FQGNSA. Genomic DNA served as template for TCR beta VDJ and CDR3 profiling. TCRdb redid the calling of the reads with MiXCR, one entry per CDR3 protein. The table has 260,000 or so distinct CDR3 sequences, 82% seen once. The sample belongs to a study of CD8+CD57+ T cells in acquired aplastic anemia. Previously, flow cytometry had revealed CD8+CD57+ cell expansion in the patients chosen for sequencing. Patients had not yet gotten any therapy when their blood was taken for sampling. General study points: About 28 sequences, all CD8+ CDR3, were shared between patients and controls.

Material for sequencing was sorted CD4+, CD8+, or CD8+CD57+ T cells (not recorded which) from PBMCs. The gene calls are TRBV7-2 and TRBJ2-3, with a tentative D call TRBD1 (6 bases). The sequence was collected from a human donor with aplastic anemia. In DNA, the CDR3 is TGTGCCAGCAGCTTTAACAGGGACAATGAGCAGTATTTT. Amino acids: CASSFNRDNEQYF.